The 17 T cell receptor beta chains below all came from one sample that was sequenced in a study of T cells in Graves' hyperthyroidism and ophthalmopathy. Authors of the study amplified TCR beta CDR3 regions from RNA transcripts. The TCR CDR3 first-round RT-PCR relied on the HTBI primer set. MiXCR, run by TCRdb on the multiplex PCR reads, gives a single entry per CDR3 protein. The table includes a few hundred thousand distinct CDR3 sequences, around 14% detected once. Source material: blood. Source of these receptors: a woman in her 30s with Graves' hyperthyroidism that later progressed to Graves' ophthalmopathy.

This clonotype was seen only a few times. The V and J genes are TRBV30 and TRBJ2-1, with D unresolved. In germline, CDR1 is GTSNPN, CDR2 SVGIG (reference sequence). The CDR3 covers 15 residues. With 1 base removed from V and 0 bases from J, the gap between germline ends came to 10 bases. CDR3 DNA: TGTGCCTGGAGTGGCTCGTTGAGCTCCTACAATGAGCAGTTCTTC. Its protein product is CAWSGSLSSYNEQFF.

The chain joins TRBV20-1 to TRBJ1-3; weak D call: TRBD1 (5 bases). Deletions cut 5 bases from V and 4 bases from J, with 18 bases between. In germline, CDR1 is DFQATT, CDR2 SNEGSKA (reference sequence). The CDR3 runs 15 residues. In DNA, the CDR3 is TGCAGTGCTCCCGGGACCCCCACCCTCGGAAACACCATATATTTT. This codes for CSAPGTPTLGNTIYF.

This clonotype was observed at least ten times. The chain recombines TRBV10-3 with TRBJ1-1; 7 bases align to TRBD1. Germline CDR1 ENHRY, CDR2 SYGVKD. V was clipped by 3 bases and J by 0 bases; unmatched bases: 4. The CDR3 runs 15 residues. DNA of the CDR3: TGTGCCATCAGTGAAGGGGGACAGATGAACACTGAAGCTTTCTTT. Encoded protein: CAISEGGQMNTEAFF.

There are many counts of this clonotype. V usage is TRBV6-5 and J usage is TRBJ1-1; D not certain. Trimming removed 0 bases at V and 1 base at J, with 21 bases between. CDR3 length: 19 residues. Germline CDR1 MNHEY, CDR2 SVGAGI. This CDR3 is CASSYSSRDVGPRNTEAFF. The CDR3 nucleotides are TGTGCCAGCAGTTACTCCTCTCGAGATGTTGGGCCAAGGAACACTGAAGCTTTCTTT.

This clonotype was counted at least ten times. The rearrangement links TRBV10-3 to TRBJ1-1; the match to TRBD1 covers 7 bases. Looked up from germline, CDR1 is ENHRY and CDR2 is SYGVKD. The CDR3 is 15 amino acids. V lost 5 bases and J lost 1; bases outside the gene matches: 7. The CDR3 loop is CAISKTGSKNTEAFF. CDR3 DNA sequence: TGTGCCATCAGTAAGACAGGGAGTAAGAACACTGAAGCTTTCTTT.

This clonotype was seen at least ten times. This rearrangement joins TRBV7-8 to TRBJ2-1; 9 nucleotides line up with TRBD2. The CDR3 has 15 residues. The V and J ends lost 5 bases and 4 bases, in that order; junction bases with no gene match: 6. Germline V CDR1 and CDR2: SGHVS, FQNEAQ. This chain's CDR3 is CASSAGTSRYNEQFF. Written as DNA, the CDR3 is TGTGCCAGCAGCGCTGGGACTAGCAGATACAATGAGCAGTTCTTC.

The rearrangement links TRBV7-2 to TRBJ1-2; TRBD1 might be the D (6 bases). The CDR3 sequence is 16 residues long. Deletions cut 3 bases from V and 4 bases from J, with 18 bases between. CDR1 and CDR2 (germline): SGHTA, FQGNSA. Here the CDR3 DNA reads TGTGCCAGCAGCTTGTCGCCGACAGGACCTGTCTATGGCTACACCTTC. The encoded protein is CASSLSPTGPVYGYTF.

This clonotype was seen ten or more times. This chain connects TRBV15 to TRBJ2-1, with 10 bases fitting TRBD2. Germline V lookup: CDR1 LNHNV, CDR2 YYDKDF (reference sequence). After removal of 3 bases from V and 5 bases from J, the junction contained 10 bases not matched to a gene. This CDR3 is 17 amino acids long. The CDR3 DNA reads as TGTGCCACCAGCAGTGCCCCCGGGACTAGCGTACACAATGAGCAGTTCTTC. It specifies CATSSAPGTSVHNEQFF.

This clonotype was recorded many times. The chain couples TRBV28 to TRBJ1-5; D is perhaps TRBD1 (5 bases). Germline loops: CDR1 MDHEN, CDR2 SYDVKM. Deletions cut 5 bases from V and 0 bases from J, with 11 bases between. This CDR3 has 15 amino acids. CDR3 bases: TGTGCCAGCAGTCCGACAGATTATAGCAATCAGCCCCAGCATTTT. It encodes CASSPTDYSNQPQHF.

This clonotype was recorded at least ten times. The V gene is TRBV24-1, the J gene TRBJ2-7; TRBD1 matches at 7 bases. This CDR3 spans 16 amino acids. CDR1 is KGHDR, CDR2 SFDVKD, per germline. The junction had 10 bases not matched to a gene; V was cut back by 2 bases and J by 4 bases. The CDR3: CATSDSRDRDPYEQYF. As DNA, the CDR3 is TGTGCCACCAGTGATTCCCGGGACAGAGATCCATACGAGCAGTACTTC.

This clonotype turned up a few times. The chain joins TRBV7-2 to TRBJ2-1; 7 bases are a match to TRBD1. Trimming at V came to 6 bases and at J to 7 bases, leaving 3 bases not matched to a gene. The CDR3 contains 12 residues. Germline V CDR1 and CDR2: SGHTA, FQGNSA. CDR3 region: CASRGQLNEQFF. The CDR3 DNA reads as TGTGCCAGCAGGGGACAGTTGAATGAGCAGTTCTTC.

A few counts support this clonotype. The chain carries TRBV19 and TRBJ1-1; TRBD1 is a possible D gene (5 bases). Germline values: CDR1 LNHDA, CDR2 SQIVND (reference sequence). The CDR3 is made up of 13 amino acids. Trimming pared 7 bases from V and 3 bases from J, leaving 12 bases between. CDR3 sequence: CASTRGGDTEAFF. CDR3 nucleotides: TGTGCCAGTACCCGGGGGGGTGACACTGAAGCTTTCTTT.

This clonotype appeared many times. The V and J genes are TRBV6-2 or TRBV6-3 and TRBJ1-1, with a weak D call TRBD1 (5 bases). CDR3 size: 17 residues. The germline V gene encodes CDR1 MNHEY and CDR2 SVGEGT. With 6 bases removed from V and 1 base from J, the gap between germline ends came to 21 bases. CDR3 amino acids: CASRISLVYDRNTEAFF. CDR3 bases: TGTGCCAGCAGGATCAGCCTCGTATATGACAGGAACACTGAAGCTTTCTTT.

This clonotype was seen repeatedly, ten times or more. The chain couples TRBV2 to TRBJ1-4; D remains ambiguous. The V gene's germline CDR1 is SNHLY and CDR2 FYNNEI. The CDR3 contains 16 residues. Trimming cost V 2 bases and J 6 bases, with 16 bases left between them. CDR3 coding DNA: TGTGCCAGCAGTGAATGGGCCCCGATGAGATATGAAAAACTGTTTTTT. Translated, it gives CASSEWAPMRYEKLFF.

Note on this clonotype: Just one base apart from a much larger clone, this may be a read error. V usage is TRBV27 and J usage is TRBJ1-4; no clear D gene. Between the trimmed V and J ends, which lost 5 bases and 7 bases, there was a span of 11 bases. Germline-derived CDR1 and CDR2 are MNHEY and SMNVEV (reference sequence). This CDR3 contains 13 residues. CDR3 sequence reads: CASSLYVCEKLFF. Here the CDR3 DNA reads TGTGCCAGCAGTCTCTATGTGTGTGAAAAACTGTTTTTT.

This clonotype was detected ten times or more. The J gene is TRBJ2-3, the V gene TRBV3-1; no definite D call. This CDR3 is built from 12 residues. Germline CDR1 and CDR2: LGHDT and YNNKEL (reference sequence). Between the trimmed V and J ends, which lost 1 base and 6 bases, there was a span of 5 bases. The CDR3 DNA is TGTGCCAGCAGCCAAGTTTCCGATACGCAGTATTTT. Protein: CASSQVSDTQYF.

This clonotype showed up many times. J is TRBJ2-7 and V is TRBV11-2; no definite D call. The CDR3 length is 15 residues. V lost 0 bases, J lost 6 bases, and 15 bases lay in between. Germline-derived CDR1 and CDR2 are SGHAT and FQNNGV. The CDR3 here is CASSLDPASTSEQYF. CDR3 DNA: TGTGCCAGCAGCTTAGATCCCGCAAGTACGAGCGAGCAGTACTTC.